Listed below are T cell receptor beta chains from one sample, sequenced in a study of blood T cell repertoires in COVID-19. The method was immunoSEQ multiplex PCR; TCRdb's version includes in-frame clones alone and lacks a portion of them. The sample shows about 59,000 clones, around 90% of them seen only once. Source material: peripheral blood. The receptors come from an elderly man with acute or convalescent COVID-19. CDR3s include the opening cysteine and the closing phenylalanine or tryptophan. D genes are given only for firm matches. Part of the rows lack a size; the others show once, few, many or a class for expanded clones.

abundance	j_gene	d_gene	v_gene	CDR3nt	CDR3aa
.	TRBJ1-2	TRBD1	TRBV5-1	TGCGCCAGCAGCGCAAAGGACAGGATGGAGGGTGGCTACACCTTC	CASSAKDRMEGGYTF
.	TRBJ1-4	.	TRBV19	TGTGCCAGTAGGCTGACAAGATCTAATGAAAAACTGTTTTTT	CASRLTRSNEKLFF
.	TRBJ1-2	.	TRBV30	TGTGCCTGGAGTGTACTGAGAGGGCGAGCCTATGGCTACACCTTC	CAWSVLRGRAYGYTF
.	TRBJ2-1	TRBD2	TRBV19	TGTGCCAGTAGTATAACCGCGCGGGGGGACCCCTACAATGAGCAGTTCTTC	CASSITARGDPYNEQFF
.	TRBJ1-1	TRBD1	TRBV5-6	TGTGCCAGCAGCCTTGGACAGGGGAGGACCACTGAAGCTTTCTTT	CASSLGQGRTTEAFF
.	TRBJ2-3	TRBD2	TRBV5-1	TGCGCCAGCAGCTTGGAGCTAGCGGGGGGGCCGACGGATACGCAGTATTTT	CASSLELAGGPTDTQYF
.	TRBJ1-3	.	TRBV18	TGTGCCAGCTCACCTATTTCAGGGTCAGGAAACACCATATATTTT	CASSPISGSGNTIYF
.	TRBJ2-5	TRBD2	TRBV15	TGTGCCACCAGCCCTTGGGTGCGGGGGGGACAAGAGACCCAGTACTTC	CATSPWVRGGQETQYF
.	TRBJ1-5	TRBD1	TRBV7-2	TGTGCCAGCAGGGGGACAGGGGAAGGCAATCAGCCCCAGCATTTT	CASRGTGEGNQPQHF
.	TRBJ1-4	.	TRBV19	TGTGCCAGTAGGACCGGAGTTGTCAGTTGGGAAAAACTGTTTTTT	CASRTGVVSWEKLFF
.	TRBJ2-3	TRBD2	TRBV19	TGTGCCAGTAGGGAAAGCGGGGGGGCATCAGATACGCAGTATTTT	CASRESGGASDTQYF
.	TRBJ1-5	.	TRBV11-3	TGTGCCAGCAGCTTAGGGGGGACATATAGCAATCAGCCCCAGCATTTT	CASSLGGTYSNQPQHF
.	TRBJ1-5	.	TRBV4-1	TGCGCCAGCAGCCAAGCAGGGGGCAATCAGCCCCAGCATTTT	CASSQAGGNQPQHF
.	TRBJ1-2	.	TRBV6-5	TGTGCCAGCAGGGCGACCGGGATCTTTTATGGCTACACCTTC	CASRATGIFYGYTF
.	TRBJ1-2	.	TRBV19	TGTGCCAGTATAGGAGGGGCCGGCTATGGCTACACCTTC	CASIGGAGYGYTF
.	TRBJ2-2	.	TRBV7-9	TGTGCCAGCACCTCGGGTCAGGGGATGACCGGGGAGCTGTTTTTT	CASTSGQGMTGELFF
.	TRBJ2-7	TRBD2	TRBV27	TGTGCCAGCAGTGGCGGGGGGGGCTCCTACGAGCAGTACTTC	CASSGGGGSYEQYF
.	TRBJ1-5	.	TRBV7-9	TGTGCCAGCAGCCCTAGCGGGGCCAATCAGCCCCAGCATTTT	CASSPSGANQPQHF
.	TRBJ2-3	.	TRBV5-1	TGCGCCAGCAGCTTTGGGCTAGCAGGCACAGATACGCAGTATTTT	CASSFGLAGTDTQYF
.	TRBJ2-3	.	TRBV5-1	TGCGCCAGCAGCCCGGGGATAAGCACAGATACGCAGTATTTT	CASSPGISTDTQYF
.	TRBJ2-5	TRBD1	TRBV5-4	TGTGCCAGCAGCCAATCGGGACAGGGTGGAGGAGGGAGAGAGACCCAGTACTTC	CASSQSGQGGGGRETQYF
.	TRBJ1-1	.	TRBV6-9	TGTGCCAGCAGTTATCGACCCCCACGGGGAGTGAACACTGAAGCTTTCTTT	CASSYRPPRGVNTEAFF
.	TRBJ2-1	.	TRBV27	TGTGCCAGCAGTTCGAGGGTCTCCTACAATGAGCAGTTCTTC	CASSSRVSYNEQFF
once	TRBJ1-1	.	TRBV5-6	TGTGCCAGCAGCTTAAGTCGGGGGGTCGGAGCTTTCTTT	CASSLSRGVGAFF
.	TRBJ2-7	TRBD1	TRBV5-5	TGTGCCAGCAGCAACCGGGACAGGAGTACCTACGAGCAGTACTTC	CASSNRDRSTYEQYF
.	TRBJ1-2	.	TRBV24-1	TGTGCCACCAGTGACGGACACAACTATGGCTACACCTTC	CATSDGHNYGYTF
.	TRBJ1-5	.	TRBV7-8	TGTGCCAGCAGCTCTGACGGGGGTAGTCAGCCCCAGCATTTT	CASSSDGGSQPQHF
.	TRBJ1-2	.	TRBV6-5	TGTGCCAGCAGTTACATGGGGAGGGATGGCTACACCTTC	CASSYMGRDGYTF
.	TRBJ2-3	.	TRBV18	TGTGCCAGCTCAGATACGAGCGATACGCAGTATTTT	CASSDTSDTQYF
once	TRBJ1-1	.	TRBV5-1	TGCGCCAGCAGCTTGGTGGGCAGTAACACTGAAGCTTTCTTT	CASSLVGSNTEAFF
.	TRBJ2-3	.	TRBV11-2	TGTGCCAGCAGCTTAGGATTAGGGGGTACAGATACGCAGTATTTT	CASSLGLGGTDTQYF
.	TRBJ2-3	.	TRBV11-2	TGTGCCAGCAGCTTAGGAGGGGGGGCGTCAGATACGCAGTATTTT	CASSLGGGASDTQYF
.	TRBJ2-7	TRBD1	TRBV18	TGTGCCAGCTCACCCGCTGACCCGACAGGGCCTTTGTACTTC	CASSPADPTGPLYF
.	TRBJ2-5	TRBD1	TRBV7-2	TGTGCCAGCAGCAGCAGGGGGCGTGAGACCCAGTACTTC	CASSSRGRETQYF
.	TRBJ2-3	TRBD2	TRBV5-6	TGTGCCAGCAGCTTAGTTGCGGGGGGCCTTATCACAGATACGCAGTATTTT	CASSLVAGGLITDTQYF
.	TRBJ2-3	TRBD1	TRBV5-6	TGTGCCAGCAGCGTGACAGGGTCAGATACGCAGTATTTT	CASSVTGSDTQYF
.	TRBJ1-2	TRBD1	TRBV5-1	TGCGCCAGCAGCACCGGACAGGGGGACTATGGCTACACCTTC	CASSTGQGDYGYTF
.	TRBJ1-6	.	TRBV5-1	TGCGCCAGCAGCTTACAGGCTAATAATTCACCCCTCCACTTT	CASSLQANNSPLHF
.	TRBJ2-1	.	TRBV11-1	TGTGCCAGCAGCAAAGTAGGGGGATCGTACAATGAGCAGTTCTTC	CASSKVGGSYNEQFF
.	TRBJ1-1	TRBD1	TRBV28	TGTGCCAGCAGTTTATTAGGGGGCGAAAGCACTGAAGCTTTCTTT	CASSLLGGESTEAFF